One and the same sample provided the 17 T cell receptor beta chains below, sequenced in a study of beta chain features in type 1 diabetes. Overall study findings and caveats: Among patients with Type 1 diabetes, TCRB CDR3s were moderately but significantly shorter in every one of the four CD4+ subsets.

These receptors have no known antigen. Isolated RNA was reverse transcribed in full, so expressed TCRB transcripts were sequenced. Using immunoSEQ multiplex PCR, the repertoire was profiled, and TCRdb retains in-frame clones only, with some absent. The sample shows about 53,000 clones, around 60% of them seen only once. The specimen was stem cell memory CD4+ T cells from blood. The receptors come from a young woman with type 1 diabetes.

In DNA form, the CDR3 reads TGTGCCAGTAGTATTCGGCGGGGTGGAAATGAGCAGTTCTTC. Translating it yields CASSIRRGGNEQFF. The chain combines TRBV19 with TRBJ2-1; a weak D match, TRBD2 (6 bases). V gave up 3 bases and J gave up 7 bases, with 13 bases separating them. CDR1 and CDR2 (germline): LNHDA, SQIVND (reference sequence). The CDR3 runs to 14 residues.

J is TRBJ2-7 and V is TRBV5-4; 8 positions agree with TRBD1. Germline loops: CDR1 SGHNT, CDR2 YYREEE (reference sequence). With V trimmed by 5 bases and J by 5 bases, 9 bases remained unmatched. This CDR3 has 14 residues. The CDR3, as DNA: TGTGCCAGCAGTTTCCGGGACAGGTTGCACGAGCAGTACTTC. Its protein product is CASSFRDRLHEQYF.

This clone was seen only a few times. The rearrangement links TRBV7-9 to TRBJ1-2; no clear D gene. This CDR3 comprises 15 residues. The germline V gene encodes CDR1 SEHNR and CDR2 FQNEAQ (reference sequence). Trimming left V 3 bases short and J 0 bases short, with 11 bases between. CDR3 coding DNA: TGTGCCAGCAGCTTCCTGGGAGGGACTAACTATGGCTACACCTTC. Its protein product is CASSFLGGTNYGYTF.

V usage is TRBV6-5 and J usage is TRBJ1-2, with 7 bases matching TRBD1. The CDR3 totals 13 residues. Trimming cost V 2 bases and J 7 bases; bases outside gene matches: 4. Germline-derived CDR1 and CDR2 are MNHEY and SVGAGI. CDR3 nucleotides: TGTGCCAGCAGTTACGGGCAGGGGGGTGGCTACACCTTC. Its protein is CASSYGQGGGYTF.

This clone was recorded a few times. CDR3 amino acids: CASNQRTGKAYEQYF. CDR3 coding DNA: TGCGCCAGCAACCAAAGGACAGGCAAAGCCTACGAGCAGTACTTC. The chain joins TRBV23-1 to TRBJ2-7; 7 bases agree with TRBD1. TRBV23-1 is reported as an ORF; its role is uncertain. The V and J ends lost 7 bases and 2 bases, in that order; junction bases with no gene match: 11. CDR3 length equals 15 residues.

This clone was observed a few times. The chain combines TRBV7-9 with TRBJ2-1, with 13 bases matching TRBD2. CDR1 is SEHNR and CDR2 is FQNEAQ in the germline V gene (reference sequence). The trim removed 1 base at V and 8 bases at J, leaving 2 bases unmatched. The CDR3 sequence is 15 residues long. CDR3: CASSLGLAGGHEQFF. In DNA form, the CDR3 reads TGTGCCAGCAGCTTAGGACTAGCGGGAGGCCATGAGCAGTTCTTC.

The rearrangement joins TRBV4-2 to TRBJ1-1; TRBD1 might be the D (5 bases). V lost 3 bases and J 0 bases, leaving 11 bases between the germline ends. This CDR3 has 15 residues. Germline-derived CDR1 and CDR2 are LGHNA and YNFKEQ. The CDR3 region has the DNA TGTGCCAGCAGCCAGAGACCCAGGGTGAACACTGAAGCTTTCTTT. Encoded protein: CASSQRPRVNTEAFF.

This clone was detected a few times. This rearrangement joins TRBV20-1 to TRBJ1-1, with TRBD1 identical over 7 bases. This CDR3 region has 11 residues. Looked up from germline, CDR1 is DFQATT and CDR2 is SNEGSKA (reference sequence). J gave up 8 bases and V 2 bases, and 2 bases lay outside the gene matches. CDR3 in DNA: TGCAGTGCTAGATACAGGGGAGAAGCTTTCTTT. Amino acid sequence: CSARYRGEAFF.

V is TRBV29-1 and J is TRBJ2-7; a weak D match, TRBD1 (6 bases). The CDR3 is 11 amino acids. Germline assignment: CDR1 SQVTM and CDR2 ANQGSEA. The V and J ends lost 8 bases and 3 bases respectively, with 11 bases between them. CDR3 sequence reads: CSTRQDYEQYF. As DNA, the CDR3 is TGCAGCACCCGACAGGACTACGAGCAGTACTTC.

The CDR3 region is CAISVLDRDETQYF. The CDR3 nucleotides read TGTGCCATCAGTGTATTGGACAGGGATGAGACCCAGTACTTC. The genes are TRBV10-3 and TRBJ2-5; TRBD1 matches at 8 bases. After removal of 4 bases from V and 5 bases from J, the junction contained 6 bases not matched to a gene. Germline values: CDR1 ENHRY, CDR2 SYGVKD. CDR3 length equals 14 residues.

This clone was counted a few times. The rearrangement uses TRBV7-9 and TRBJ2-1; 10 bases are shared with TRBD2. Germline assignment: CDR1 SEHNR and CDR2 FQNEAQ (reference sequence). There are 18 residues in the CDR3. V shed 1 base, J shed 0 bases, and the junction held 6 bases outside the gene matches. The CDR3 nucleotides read TGTGCCAGCAGCTTAGAATTCACTAGCGGGAACTCCTACAATGAGCAGTTCTTC. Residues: CASSLEFTSGNSYNEQFF. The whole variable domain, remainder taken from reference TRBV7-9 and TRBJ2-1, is DTGVSQNPRHKITKRGQNVTFRCDPISEHNRLYWYRQTLGQGPEFLTYFQNEAQLEKSRLLSDRFSAERPKGSFSTLEIQRTEQGDSAMYLCASSLEFTSGNSYNEQFFGPGTRLTVL.

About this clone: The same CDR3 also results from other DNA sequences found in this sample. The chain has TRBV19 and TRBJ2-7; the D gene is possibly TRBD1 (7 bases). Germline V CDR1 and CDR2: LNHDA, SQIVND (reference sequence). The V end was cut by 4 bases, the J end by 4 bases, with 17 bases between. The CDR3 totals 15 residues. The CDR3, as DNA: TGTGCCAGTAGTACTCCAGGGGGGAAAACATACGAGCAGTACTTC. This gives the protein CASSTPGGKTYEQYF.

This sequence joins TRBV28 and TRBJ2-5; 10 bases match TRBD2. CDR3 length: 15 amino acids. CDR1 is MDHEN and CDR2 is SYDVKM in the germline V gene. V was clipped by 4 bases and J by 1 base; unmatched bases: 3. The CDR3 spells CASSSGLATQETQYF. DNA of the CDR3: TGTGCCAGCAGTTCGGGACTAGCGACCCAAGAGACCCAGTACTTC.

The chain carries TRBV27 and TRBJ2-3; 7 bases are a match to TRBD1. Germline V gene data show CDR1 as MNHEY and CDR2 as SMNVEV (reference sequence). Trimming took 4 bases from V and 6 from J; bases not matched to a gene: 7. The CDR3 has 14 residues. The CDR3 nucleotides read TGTGCCAGCAGTTACGACAGGGCAGGGGATACGCAGTATTTT. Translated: CASSYDRAGDTQYF.

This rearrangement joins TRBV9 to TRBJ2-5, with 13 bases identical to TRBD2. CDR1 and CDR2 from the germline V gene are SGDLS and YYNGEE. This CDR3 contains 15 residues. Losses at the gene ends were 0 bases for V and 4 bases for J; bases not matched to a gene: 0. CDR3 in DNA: TGTGCCAGCAGCGTAGGGACTAGCGGGAGAGAGACCCAGTACTTC. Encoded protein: CASSVGTSGRETQYF.

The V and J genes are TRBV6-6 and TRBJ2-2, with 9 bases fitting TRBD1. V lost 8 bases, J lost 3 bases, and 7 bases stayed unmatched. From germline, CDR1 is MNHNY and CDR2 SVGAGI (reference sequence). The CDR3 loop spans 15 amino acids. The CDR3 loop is CASGRGTGYTGELFF. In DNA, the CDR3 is TGTGCCAGCGGCAGGGGGACAGGGTACACCGGGGAGCTGTTTTTT.

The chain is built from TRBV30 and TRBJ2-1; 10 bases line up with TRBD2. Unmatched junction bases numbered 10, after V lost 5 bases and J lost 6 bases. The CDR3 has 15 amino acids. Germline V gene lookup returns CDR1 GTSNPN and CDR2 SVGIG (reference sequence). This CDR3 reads CAWYKNQREGNEQFF. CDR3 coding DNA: TGTGCCTGGTATAAGAACCAGCGGGAGGGCAATGAGCAGTTCTTC.